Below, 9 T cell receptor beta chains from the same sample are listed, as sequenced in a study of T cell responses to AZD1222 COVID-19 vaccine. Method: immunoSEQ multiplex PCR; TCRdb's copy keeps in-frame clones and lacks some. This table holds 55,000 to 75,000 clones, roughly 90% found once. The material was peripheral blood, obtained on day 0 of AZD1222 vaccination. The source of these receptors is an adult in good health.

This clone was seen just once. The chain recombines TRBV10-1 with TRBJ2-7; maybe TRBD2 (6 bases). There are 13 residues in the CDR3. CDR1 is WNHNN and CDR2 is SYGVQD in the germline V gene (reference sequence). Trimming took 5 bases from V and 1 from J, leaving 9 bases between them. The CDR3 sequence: CASSKGTSYEQYF. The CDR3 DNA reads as TGCGCCAGCAGTAAGGGGACTTCCTACGAGCAGTACTTC.

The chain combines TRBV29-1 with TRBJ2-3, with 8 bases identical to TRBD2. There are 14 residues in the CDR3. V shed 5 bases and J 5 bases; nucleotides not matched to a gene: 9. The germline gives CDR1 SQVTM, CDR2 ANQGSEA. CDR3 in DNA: TGCAGCGTTTCGCGGGAGGCAAGGGGAGATACGCAGTATTTT. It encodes CSVSREARGDTQYF.

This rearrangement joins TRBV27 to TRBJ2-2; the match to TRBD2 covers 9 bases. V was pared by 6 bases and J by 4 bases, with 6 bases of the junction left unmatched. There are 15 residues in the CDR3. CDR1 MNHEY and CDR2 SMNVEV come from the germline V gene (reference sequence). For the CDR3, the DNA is TGTGCCAGCAGCCGACTAGCGGACGCCACCGGGGAGCTGTTTTTT. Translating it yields CASSRLADATGELFF.

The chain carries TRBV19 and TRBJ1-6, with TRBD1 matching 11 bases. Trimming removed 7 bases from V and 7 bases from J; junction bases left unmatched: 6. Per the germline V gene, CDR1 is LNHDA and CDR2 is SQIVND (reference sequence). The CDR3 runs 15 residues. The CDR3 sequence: CASNTGDRGNSPLHF. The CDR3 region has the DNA TGTGCCAGTAATACCGGGGACAGGGGGAATTCACCCCTCCACTTT.

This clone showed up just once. The CDR3 sequence: CASSFDEGIRGAGYTF. Written as DNA, the CDR3 is TGTGCCAGCAGCTTCGACGAGGGGATCAGAGGGGCTGGCTACACCTTC. V is TRBV7-9 and J is TRBJ1-2; a weak D match, TRBD1 (5 bases). The CDR3 has 16 amino acids. Trimming took off 3 bases at V and 7 bases at J, with 21 bases between the two ends. CDR1 and CDR2 (germline): SEHNR, FQNEAQ (reference sequence).

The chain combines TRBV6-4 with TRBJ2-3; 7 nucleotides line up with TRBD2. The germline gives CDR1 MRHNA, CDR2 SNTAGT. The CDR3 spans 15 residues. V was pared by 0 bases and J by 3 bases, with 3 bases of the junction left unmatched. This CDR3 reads CASSDSKGGTDTQYF. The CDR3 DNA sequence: TGTGCCAGCAGTGACTCGAAGGGAGGGACAGATACGCAGTATTTT.

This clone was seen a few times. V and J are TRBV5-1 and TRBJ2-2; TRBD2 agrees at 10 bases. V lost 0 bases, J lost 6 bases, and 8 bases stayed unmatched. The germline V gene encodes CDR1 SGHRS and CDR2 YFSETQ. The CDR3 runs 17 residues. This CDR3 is CASSLALAGDGAGELFF. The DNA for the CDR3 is TGCGCCAGCAGCTTGGCGCTAGCGGGAGATGGGGCCGGGGAGCTGTTTTTT.

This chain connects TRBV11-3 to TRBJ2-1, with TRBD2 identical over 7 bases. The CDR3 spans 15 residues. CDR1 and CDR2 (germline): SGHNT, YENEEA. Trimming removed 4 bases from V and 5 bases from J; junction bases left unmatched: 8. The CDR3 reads CASSSRLAGNNEQFF. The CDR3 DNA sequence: TGTGCCAGCAGCTCTCGACTAGCTGGTAACAATGAGCAGTTCTTC.

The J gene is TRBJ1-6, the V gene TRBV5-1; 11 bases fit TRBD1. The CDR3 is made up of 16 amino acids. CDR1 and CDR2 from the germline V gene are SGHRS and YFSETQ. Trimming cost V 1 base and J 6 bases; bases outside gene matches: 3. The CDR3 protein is CASSLWDRGTNSPLHF. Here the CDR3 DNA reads TGCGCCAGCAGCTTGTGGGACAGGGGGACTAATTCACCCCTCCACTTT.